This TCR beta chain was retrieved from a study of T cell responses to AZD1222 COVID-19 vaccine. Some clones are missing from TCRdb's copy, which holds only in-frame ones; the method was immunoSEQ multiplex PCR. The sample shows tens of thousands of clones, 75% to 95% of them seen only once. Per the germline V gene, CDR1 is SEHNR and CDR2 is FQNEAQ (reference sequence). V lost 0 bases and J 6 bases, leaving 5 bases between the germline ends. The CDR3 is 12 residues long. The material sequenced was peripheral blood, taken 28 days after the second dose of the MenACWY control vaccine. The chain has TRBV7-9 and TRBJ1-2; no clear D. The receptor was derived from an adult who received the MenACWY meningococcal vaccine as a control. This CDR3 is CASSLALDGYTF. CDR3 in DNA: TGTGCCAGCAGCTTAGCCTTAGATGGCTACACCTTC.